This T cell receptor (beta chain) originates from a study of T cells in Graves' hyperthyroidism and ophthalmopathy. Overall study findings and caveats: Most clonotypes that expanded in the thyroid above 0.001 also showed up in blood. Prediction of ophthalmopathy progression came a median approximately 6.6 months pre-onset.

Amplification of TCR beta CDR3 regions used RNA as the template. TCR CDR3 regions were first amplified by RT-PCR with HTBI primers. From the multiplex PCR reads, TCRdb called clonotypes with MiXCR, one entry per CDR3 protein. The repertoire consists of about 640,000 distinct CDR3 sequences, with less than 25% occurring once and the leading ten covering 34%. This clonotype was detected ten times or more. What it binds is unknown. The CDR3 has 14 amino acids. V was shortened by 4 bases and J by 5 bases, with 14 bases between the two germline ends. Germline V gene data show CDR1 as MNHEY and CDR2 as SMNVEV (reference sequence). Each person with ophthalmopathy scored at least 3 on the Clinical Activity Score, reached NOSPECS grade 4 or higher, and had been ill under 3 months.

Input material: blood. The clonotype comes from a man aged 30 to 39 with Graves' ophthalmopathy. The J gene is TRBJ1-1, the V gene TRBV27; D might be TRBD1 (5 bases). The CDR3 region is CASSSQWQGTEAFF. The CDR3 DNA is TGTGCCAGCAGTTCCCAATGGCAGGGAACTGAAGCTTTCTTT.